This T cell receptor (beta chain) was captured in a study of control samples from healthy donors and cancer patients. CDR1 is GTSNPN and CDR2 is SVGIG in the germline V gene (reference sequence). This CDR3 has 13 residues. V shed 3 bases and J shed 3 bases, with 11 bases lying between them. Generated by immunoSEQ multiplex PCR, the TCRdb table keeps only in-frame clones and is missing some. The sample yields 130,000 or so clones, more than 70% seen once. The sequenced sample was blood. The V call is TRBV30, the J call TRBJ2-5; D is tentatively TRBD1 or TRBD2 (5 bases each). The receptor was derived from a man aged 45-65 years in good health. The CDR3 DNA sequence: TGTGCCTGGAGCCCGGGACGGAAAGAGACCCAGTACTTC. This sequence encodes CAWSPGRKETQYF.